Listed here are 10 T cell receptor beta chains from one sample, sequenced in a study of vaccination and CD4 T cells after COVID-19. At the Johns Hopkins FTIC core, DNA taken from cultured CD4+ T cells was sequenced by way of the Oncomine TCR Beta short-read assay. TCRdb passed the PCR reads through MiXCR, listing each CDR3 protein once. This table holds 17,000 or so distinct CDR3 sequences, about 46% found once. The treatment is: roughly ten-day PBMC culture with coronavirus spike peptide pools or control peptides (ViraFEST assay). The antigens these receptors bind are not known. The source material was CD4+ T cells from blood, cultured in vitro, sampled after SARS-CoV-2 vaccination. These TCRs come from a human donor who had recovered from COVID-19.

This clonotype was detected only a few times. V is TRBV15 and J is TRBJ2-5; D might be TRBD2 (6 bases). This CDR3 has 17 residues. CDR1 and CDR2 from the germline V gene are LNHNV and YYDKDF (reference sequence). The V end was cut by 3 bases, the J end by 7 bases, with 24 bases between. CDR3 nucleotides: TGTGCCACCAGCAGGGGCGGGACGACAATGTCTATGGGGACCCAGTACTTC. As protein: CATSRGGTTMSMGTQYF.

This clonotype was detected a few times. As DNA, the CDR3 is TGTGCCAGCTCACCAGGGACTGGGGAAAAACTGTTTTTT. It is translated as CASSPGTGEKLFF. The chain carries TRBV18 and TRBJ1-4; a weak D match, TRBD1 (5 bases). Germline CDR1 reads KGHSH; CDR2 reads LQKENI. This CDR3 region has 13 residues. V lost 2 bases and J 8 bases, leaving 9 bases between the germline ends.

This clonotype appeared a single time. The CDR3 nucleotides are TGCACCAGCAGCCAAGTTCGGGATGGGTTCCGACGCTATGGCTACACCTTC. Translating gives CTSSQVRDGFRRYGYTF. The rearrangement links TRBV1 to TRBJ1-2; the table calls TRBD1, which could not be checked here. TRBV1 is a pseudogene locus. This CDR3 spans 17 amino acids.

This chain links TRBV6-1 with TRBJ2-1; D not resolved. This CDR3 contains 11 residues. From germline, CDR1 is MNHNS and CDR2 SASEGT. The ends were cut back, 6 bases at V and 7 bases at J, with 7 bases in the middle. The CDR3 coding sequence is TGTGCCAGCAGCCTGGAGAATGAGCAGTTCTTC. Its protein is CASSLENEQFF.

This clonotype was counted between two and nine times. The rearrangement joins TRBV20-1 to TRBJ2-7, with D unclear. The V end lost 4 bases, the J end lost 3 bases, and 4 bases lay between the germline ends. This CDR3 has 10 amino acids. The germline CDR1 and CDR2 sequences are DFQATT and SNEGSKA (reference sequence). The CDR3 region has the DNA TGCAGTGCTACACTCTACGAGCAGTACTTC. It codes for CSATLYEQYF.

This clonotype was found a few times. The CDR3 reads CASIGLTGFTQYF. DNA of the CDR3: TGTGCCAGCATAGGTCTAACAGGGTTTACGCAGTATTTT. This sequence joins TRBV2 and TRBJ2-3; perhaps TRBD1 as D (6 bases). CDR1 SNHLY and CDR2 FYNNEI come from the germline V gene. The CDR3 length is 13 residues. V gave up 7 bases and J gave up 8 bases, with 16 bases separating them.

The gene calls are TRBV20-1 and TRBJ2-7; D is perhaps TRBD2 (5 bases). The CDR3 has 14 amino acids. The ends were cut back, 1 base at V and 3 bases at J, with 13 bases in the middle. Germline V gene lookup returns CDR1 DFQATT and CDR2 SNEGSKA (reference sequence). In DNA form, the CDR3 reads TGCAGTGCTAGAGCTGCTAGCACCAACTACGAGCAGTACTTC. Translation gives CSARAASTNYEQYF.

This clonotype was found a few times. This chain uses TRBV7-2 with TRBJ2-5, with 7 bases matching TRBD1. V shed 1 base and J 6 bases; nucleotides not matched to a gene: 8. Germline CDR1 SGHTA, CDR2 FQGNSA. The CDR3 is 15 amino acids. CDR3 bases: TGTGCCAGCAGCTTAGACGCAGGGGGTACAAAGACCCAGTACTTC. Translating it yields CASSLDAGGTKTQYF.

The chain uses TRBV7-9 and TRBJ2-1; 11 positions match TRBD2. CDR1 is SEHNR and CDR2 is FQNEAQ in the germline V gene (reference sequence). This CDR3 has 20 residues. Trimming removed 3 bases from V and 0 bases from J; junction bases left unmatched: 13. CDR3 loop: CASSLSLLAGGGSSYNEQFF. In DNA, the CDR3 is TGTGCCAGCAGCTTGTCGCTTCTAGCGGGAGGTGGGAGCTCCTACAATGAGCAGTTCTTC.

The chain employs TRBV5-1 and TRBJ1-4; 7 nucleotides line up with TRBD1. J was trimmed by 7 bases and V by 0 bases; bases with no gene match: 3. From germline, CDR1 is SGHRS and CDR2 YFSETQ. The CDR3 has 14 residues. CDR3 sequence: CASSLEGGSEKLFF. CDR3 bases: TGCGCCAGCAGCTTGGAAGGGGGCTCTGAAAAACTGTTTTTT.